This T cell receptor beta chain was observed in a study of shared clonotypes between healthy human individuals. Study findings and constraints: Sequencing depth was expected to affect clonotype sharing among donors. Naive subsets, compared against memory subsets, generally had larger estimated richness values.

Only one count was recorded for this clone. Its target is not known. Original data processing: Filtering differed for immunoSEQ, which gave only junction sequences without quality scores. The protocol was immunoSEQ multiplex PCR, while the TCRdb copy is restricted to in-frame clones and leaves out a portion. The V and J calls and clone size were taken over from that table, and D and trimming were inferred from the DNA. The sample has under 1,100,000 clones; about 75% are singletons. J was trimmed by 3 bases and V by 5 bases; bases with no gene match: 3. The CDR3 spans 13 residues. Germline lookup yields CDR1 SGHVS and CDR2 FQNEAQ.

Sequenced sample: memory CD4+ T cells sorted from blood. The subset here: CD45RA-negative fraction. The gene calls are TRBV7-8 and TRBJ2-7; the match to TRBD2 covers 8 bases. The receptor's source is a man aged 18-30 years in good health. Here the CDR3 reads CASSRTSFYEQYF. The CDR3 bases are TGTGCCAGCAGCCGGACTAGCTTCTACGAGCAGTACTTC. Full variable domain (missing parts from reference TRBV7-8 and TRBJ2-7): GAGVSQSPRYKVAKRGQDVALRCDPISGHVSLFWYQQALGQGPEFLTYFQNEAQLDKSGLPSDRFFAERPEGSVSTLKIQRTQQEDSAVYLCASSRTSFYEQYFGPGTRLTVT.